This T cell receptor beta chain was sequenced for a study of CD8 T cells in Susac syndrome. On this clonotype itself: The antigen is undetermined.

Reverse transcription of about 0.5 to 1 ug RNA used random hexamers. TCRdb fed the immunoSEQ multiplex PCR reads into MiXCR, producing one record per CDR3 protein. Of 250,000 to 350,000 distinct CDR3 sequences in the sample, about 91% were seen once. V gave up 6 bases and J gave up 8 bases; unmatched junction bases: 10. The CDR3 spans 14 residues. Per the germline V gene, CDR1 is KGHSH and CDR2 is LQKENI. Findings and caveats of the study: In its TCR sequencing and HLA analysis, the study acknowledged that the number of individuals was relatively small.

The multiple sclerosis controls comprised treatment-naive patients whose relapsing-remitting disease was stable or active. CD8+ and CD4+ T cells were negatively isolated; TEMRA cells were FACS-enriched. The source is a human donor with multiple sclerosis. The chain couples TRBV18 to TRBJ2-1, with 7 bases identical to TRBD1. Sequencing was carried out using CD4+ T cells from PBMCs. The CDR3 loop reads CASSHRQGEYEQFF. DNA for the CDR3: TGTGCCAGCTCCCATCGACAGGGAGAGTATGAGCAGTTCTTC.